The clone carrying this T cell receptor beta chain has only a few counts. Losses at the gene ends were 6 bases for V and 1 base for J; bases not matched to a gene: 9. CDR1 is MDHEN, CDR2 SYDVKM, per germline. This CDR3 contains 16 residues. TCR beta CDR3 sequences were amplified from RNA transcripts. Primed by the HTBI set, a first-round RT-PCR was run on the TCR CDR3. In TCRdb, the multiplex PCR reads were re-called with MiXCR into one record per CDR3 protein. Counted here are roughly 580,000 distinct CDR3 sequences, more than 11% occurring once; the ten biggest clones make up under 7%. These data belong to a study of T cells in Graves' hyperthyroidism and ophthalmopathy.

The chain is built from TRBV28 and TRBJ2-7; TRBD1 matches at 10 bases. Input material: blood. The clonotype originates from a woman aged 25 to 39 with Graves' hyperthyroidism that later progressed to Graves' ophthalmopathy. CDR3 coding DNA: TGTGCCAGCAGGGCTCGGGGACAGGGGAGGTCCTACGAGCAGTACTTC. Translated, it gives CASRARGQGRSYEQYF.